These T cell receptor beta chains were read from a single sample in a study of patients and donors after allogeneic stem cell transplantation. TCRdb reanalysed the RT-PCR reads using MiXCR and keeps one entry per CDR3 protein. The sample carries 90,000 to 130,000 distinct CDR3 sequences, 35% recorded once. Sequencing was carried out using blood, either unsorted or a sorted T cell fraction (not recorded which). These TCRs come from a human donor who was either an allogeneic HSCT recipient or a stem cell or donor lymphocyte infusion donor (not recorded which). It is not recorded whose cells these are; they may come from a transplant donor. CDR3s include the opening cysteine and the closing phenylalanine or tryptophan. Fields, in order: clone size, D gene, V gene, CDR3 protein. D genes are given only for firm matches. Rows give clone size only sometimes, using once, few, many, or a class for an expanded clone.

abundance: .
d_gene: .
v_gene: TRBV27
CDR3aa: CASKFAQGAEQYF

abundance: .
d_gene: .
v_gene: TRBV20-1
CDR3aa: CSASRSEQPQHF

abundance: few
d_gene: TRBD1
v_gene: TRBV4-3
CDR3aa: CASSQGVPTGVYEQYF

abundance: .
d_gene: .
v_gene: TRBV9
CDR3aa: CASSEWRGTQYF

abundance: few
d_gene: TRBD1
v_gene: TRBV30
CDR3aa: CAWKPGQGEGQPQHF

abundance: .
d_gene: .
v_gene: TRBV15
CDR3aa: CATSAQEGGEQYF

abundance: .
d_gene: .
v_gene: TRBV5-1
CDR3aa: CASSPRPGDTEAFF

abundance: .
d_gene: .
v_gene: TRBV7-9
CDR3aa: CASSLVGGITEAFF

abundance: few
d_gene: TRBD2
v_gene: TRBV20-1
CDR3aa: CLRASGTTDTQYF

abundance: .
d_gene: .
v_gene: TRBV20-1
CDR3aa: CSARDLAGATNEKLFF

abundance: .
d_gene: .
v_gene: TRBV30
CDR3aa: CAWSVKLLHEQYF

abundance: few
d_gene: .
v_gene: TRBV4-3
CDR3aa: CASSQDSRGGIQYF

abundance: .
d_gene: .
v_gene: TRBV11-3
CDR3aa: CASSSADKRNSPLHF

abundance: .
d_gene: .
v_gene: TRBV6-5
CDR3aa: CASRTGALAGELFF

abundance: .
d_gene: TRBD1
v_gene: TRBV20-1
CDR3aa: CSAFLQRTGVYNEQFF

abundance: .
d_gene: .
v_gene: TRBV6-5
CDR3aa: CASSYSSVSSRFF

abundance: .
d_gene: TRBD1
v_gene: TRBV6-1
CDR3aa: CASSAGGAYGYTF

abundance: few
d_gene: .
v_gene: TRBV20-1
CDR3aa: CSVSSGTNSGNTIYF

abundance: .
d_gene: TRBD1
v_gene: TRBV18
CDR3aa: CASSPIPGQGTEAFF

abundance: once
d_gene: TRBD1
v_gene: TRBV4-2
CDR3aa: CASRPARGKETQYF

abundance: few
d_gene: TRBD1
v_gene: TRBV28
CDR3aa: CASWDRIYEQYF

abundance: .
d_gene: .
v_gene: TRBV4-3
CDR3aa: CASSQGFGWSTDTQYF

abundance: .
d_gene: TRBD2
v_gene: TRBV5-1
CDR3aa: CASSSRLAGGLGSYNEQFF

abundance: few
d_gene: TRBD2
v_gene: TRBV10-3
CDR3aa: CAVGLAGSTDTQYF

abundance: .
d_gene: .
v_gene: TRBV7-9
CDR3aa: CASSLAERDPRF

abundance: .
d_gene: .
v_gene: TRBV28
CDR3aa: CASSFGNRRGTEAFF

abundance: .
d_gene: .
v_gene: TRBV29-1
CDR3aa: CSVGVDMWKNTEAFF

abundance: few
d_gene: .
v_gene: TRBV2
CDR3aa: CASSPQGATNEKLFF

abundance: few
d_gene: .
v_gene: TRBV27
CDR3aa: CASSPSPDSYNEQFF

abundance: .
d_gene: .
v_gene: TRBV20-1
CDR3aa: CSASPWVRTF

abundance: .
d_gene: .
v_gene: TRBV6-2/TRBV6-3
CDR3aa: CASRTGPNTEAFF

abundance: .
d_gene: .
v_gene: TRBV12-3/TRBV12-4
CDR3aa: CASSGGAAQAFF

abundance: .
d_gene: TRBD2
v_gene: TRBV5-1
CDR3aa: CASSLVSSGRKEQFF

abundance: .
d_gene: TRBD2
v_gene: TRBV5-1
CDR3aa: CASSRLAGAADTQYF

abundance: .
d_gene: .
v_gene: TRBV28
CDR3aa: CASSLSTTGENTEAFF

abundance: .
d_gene: .
v_gene: TRBV3-1
CDR3aa: CASSQEGYGAEETQYF

abundance: .
d_gene: .
v_gene: TRBV20-1
CDR3aa: CSGLKTALAKNIQYF

abundance: .
d_gene: .
v_gene: TRBV5-1
CDR3aa: CASSLLSGDPYEQYF

abundance: few
d_gene: .
v_gene: TRBV12-3/TRBV12-4
CDR3aa: CASSRGPHPVFTEAFF

abundance: few
d_gene: .
v_gene: TRBV6-6
CDR3aa: CASSYNSYLEKDEQYF

abundance: .
d_gene: TRBD2
v_gene: TRBV7-2
CDR3aa: CASSPLGGSTDTQYF

abundance: .
d_gene: TRBD2
v_gene: TRBV28
CDR3aa: CASSLWAGGKNIQYF

abundance: once
d_gene: TRBD1
v_gene: TRBV20-1
CDR3aa: CSARQGPYEQYF

abundance: few
d_gene: .
v_gene: TRBV15
CDR3aa: CATSRDGPGTNTEAFF

abundance: once
d_gene: .
v_gene: TRBV6-5
CDR3aa: CASSYGGNRIDEQYF

abundance: few
d_gene: TRBD2
v_gene: TRBV7-2
CDR3aa: CASRPGGSGAGELFF